This TCR beta chain emerged from a study of blood T cells in healthy people across ages. Primers used in a second PCR of about 6 to 11 cycles were a sample-barcoded 5' primer and a J-beta primer mix. TCRdb reprocessed the 5' RACE reads with MiXCR, giving one entry per CDR3 protein. The sample gives hundreds of thousands of distinct CDR3 sequences, around 31% of which show up once; less than 20% is in the top ten. This clonotype was counted ten times or more. Looked up from germline, CDR1 is MGHRA and CDR2 is YSYEKL. This CDR3 has 20 residues. Trimming took 4 bases from V and 0 from J; bases not matched to a gene: 18.

Sequenced material: blood. The TCR was taken from a woman older than 75 in good health. The chain couples TRBV4-1 to TRBJ2-4; 7 bases are shared with TRBD2. The CDR3 nucleotides are TGCGCCAGCAGCCCGGGAGACTTTAGCGGGCCAAGACTAGCCAAAAACATTCAGTACTTC. Translating gives CASSPGDFSGPRLAKNIQYF.